One sample yielded the 6 T cell receptor beta chains listed below, sequenced in a study of T cell repertoires in cytomegalovirus infection. These receptors have no known antigen. TCRdb reprocessed the reads via MiXCR and lists one record per CDR3 protein. The table lists hundreds of thousands of distinct CDR3 sequences, under 40% of them singletons. The source material was cultured CD8+ T cells from PBMCs, sampled from culture after CMV antigen stimulation. The receptors were sampled from a human donor in good health (CMV status not recorded). Some clones in this sample may be carry-over from other donors' samples.

This clonotype was counted a single time. V gene TRBV20-1 combines with J gene TRBJ2-6; D is perhaps TRBD1 (5 bases). The V and J ends lost 6 bases and 0 bases respectively, with 15 bases between them. CDR3 length: 16 residues. From germline, CDR1 is DFQATT and CDR2 SNEGSKA (reference sequence). CDR3 sequence reads: CSALHRQISGANVLTF. DNA of the CDR3: TGCAGTGCCCTCCACCGACAGATCTCTGGGGCCAACGTCCTGACTTTC.

The genes are TRBV25-1 and TRBJ1-1; D is undetermined. The V and J ends lost 1 base and 2 bases respectively, with 5 bases between them. There are 13 residues in the CDR3. Germline V CDR1 and CDR2: MGHDK, SYGVNS. CDR3: CASSEFDNTEAFF. The CDR3 nucleotides are TGTGCCAGCAGTGAATTCGACAACACTGAAGCTTTCTTT.

This clonotype occurred many times. The chain recombines TRBV7-8 with TRBJ2-7; TRBD2 matches at 12 bases. The CDR3 is made up of 18 amino acids. V was pared by 0 bases and J by 2 bases, with 8 bases of the junction left unmatched. CDR1 is SGHVS and CDR2 is FQNEAQ in the germline V gene. The CDR3 loop is CASSLAELLAGGPYEQYV. The CDR3 nucleotides are TGTGCCAGCAGCTTAGCCGAATTACTAGCGGGGGGACCCTACGAGCAGTACGTC.

The CDR3 here is CASSLLRGGKETQYF. The CDR3 DNA is TGTGCCAGTAGTCTACTACGTGGGGGGAAGGAGACCCAGTACTTC. The V and J genes are TRBV19 and TRBJ2-5; weak D call: TRBD2 (6 bases). The CDR3 consists of 15 residues. Per germline, CDR1 LNHDA and CDR2 SQIVND (reference sequence). Trimming shortened V by 5 bases and J by 5 bases, and 18 bases separated the two germline ends.

The CDR3: CSARGPGILGQPQHF. CDR3 DNA sequence: TGCAGTGCTAGAGGTCCAGGAATACTTGGGCAGCCCCAGCATTTT. The chain is built from TRBV20-1 and TRBJ1-5; D remains unclear. Germline V lookup: CDR1 DFQATT, CDR2 SNEGSKA (reference sequence). This CDR3 region has 15 residues. The V end lost 1 base, the J end lost 7 bases, and 17 bases lay between the germline ends.

This chain joins TRBV7-6 and TRBJ2-5, with D unclear. Trimming cost V 3 bases and J 1 base, with 9 bases left between them. Germline CDR1 reads SGHVS; CDR2 reads FNYEAQ. This CDR3 is built from 14 residues. CDR3 nucleotide sequence: TGTGCCAGCAGCTTCTCCACCATCCAAGAGACCCAGTACTTC. Protein product: CASSFSTIQETQYF.